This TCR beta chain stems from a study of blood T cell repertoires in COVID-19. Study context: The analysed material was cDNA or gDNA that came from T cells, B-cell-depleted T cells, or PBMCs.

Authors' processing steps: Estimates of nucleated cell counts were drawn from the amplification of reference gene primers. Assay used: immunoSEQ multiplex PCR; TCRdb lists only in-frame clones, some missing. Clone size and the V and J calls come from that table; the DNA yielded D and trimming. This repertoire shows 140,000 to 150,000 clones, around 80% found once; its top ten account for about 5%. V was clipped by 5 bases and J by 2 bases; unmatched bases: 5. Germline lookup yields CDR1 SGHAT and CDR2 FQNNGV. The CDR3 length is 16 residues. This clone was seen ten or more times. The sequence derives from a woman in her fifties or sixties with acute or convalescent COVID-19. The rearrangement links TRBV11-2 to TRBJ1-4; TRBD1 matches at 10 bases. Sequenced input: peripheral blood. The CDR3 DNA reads TGTGCCAGCAGCCCCGGACAGGGGGTTACTAATGAAAAACTGTTTTTT. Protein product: CASSPGQGVTNEKLFF.